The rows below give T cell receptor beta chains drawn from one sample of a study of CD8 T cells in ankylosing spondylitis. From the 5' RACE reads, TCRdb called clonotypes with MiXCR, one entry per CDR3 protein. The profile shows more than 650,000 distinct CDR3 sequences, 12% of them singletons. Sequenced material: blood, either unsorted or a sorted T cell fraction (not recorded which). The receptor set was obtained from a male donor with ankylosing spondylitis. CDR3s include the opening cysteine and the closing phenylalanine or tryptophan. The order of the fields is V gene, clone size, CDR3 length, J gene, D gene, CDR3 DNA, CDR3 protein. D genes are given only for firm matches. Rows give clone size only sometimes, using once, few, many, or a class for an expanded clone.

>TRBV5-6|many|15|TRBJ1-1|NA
TGTGCCAGCAGCTTCCGTGCGGGCGGGTACACTGAAGCTTTCTTT
CASSFRAGGYTEAFF
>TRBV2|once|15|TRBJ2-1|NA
TGTGCCAGCAGTGAAAATAGTCTATTATACAATGAGCAGTTCTTC
CASSENSLLYNEQFF
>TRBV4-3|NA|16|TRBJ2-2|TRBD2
TGCGCCAGCAGCCAACCAGGGAGGGGTAGCGCCGGGGAGCTGTTTTTT
CASSQPGRGSAGELFF
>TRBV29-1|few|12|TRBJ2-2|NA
TGCAGCGTTGAGGCGGGATCCGGGGAGCTGTTTTTT
CSVEAGSGELFF
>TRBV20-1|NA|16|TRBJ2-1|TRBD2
TGCAGTGCTTCCCATGGACTAGCCTTTAGGCACAATGAGCAGTTCTTC
CSASHGLAFRHNEQFF
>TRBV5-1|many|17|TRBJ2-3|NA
TGCGCCAGCAGCTTGGCGGACCCAGGGCTCGGGGTAGATACGCAGTATTTT
CASSLADPGLGVDTQYF
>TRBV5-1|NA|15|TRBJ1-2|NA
TGCGCCAGCAGCTCGACACATGGTTTCAACTATGGCTACACCTTC
CASSSTHGFNYGYTF
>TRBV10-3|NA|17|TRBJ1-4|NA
TGTGCCATCAGTGAGTCGAATAGTGGGACACCGGAGGGAAAACTGTTTTTT
CAISESNSGTPEGKLFF
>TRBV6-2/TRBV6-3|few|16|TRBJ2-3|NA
TGTGCCAGCAGCCTTCGCTTACAGGCCCTCGCAGATACGCAGTATTTT
CASSLRLQALADTQYF
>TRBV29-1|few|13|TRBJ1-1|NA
TGCAGCGGTACGCAGGGCGGGGACACTGAAGCTTTCTTT
CSGTQGGDTEAFF
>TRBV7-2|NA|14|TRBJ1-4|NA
TGTGCCAGCAGCTTCAGGTTAACTAATGAAAAACTGTTTTTT
CASSFRLTNEKLFF
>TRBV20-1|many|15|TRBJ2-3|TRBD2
TGCAGTGCTCGAATACTAGCGGGGCCTACAGATACGCAGTATTTT
CSARILAGPTDTQYF
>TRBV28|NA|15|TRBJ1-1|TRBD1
TGTGCCAGCAGTCCTTACAGGGGCCGCAACACTGAAGCTTTCTTT
CASSPYRGRNTEAFF
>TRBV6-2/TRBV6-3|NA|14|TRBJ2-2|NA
TGTGCCAGCAGTTACAGGTCAGGGCCGAGGGAGCTGTTTTTT
CASSYRSGPRELFF
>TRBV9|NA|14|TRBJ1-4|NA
TGTGCCAGCAGCGTAGAACCCCTAAGTGAAAAACTGTTTTTT
CASSVEPLSEKLFF
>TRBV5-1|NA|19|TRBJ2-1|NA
TGCGCCAGCAGCTCTCCTCCGGGGGACCTTCCCCATCTTTACAATGAGCAGTTCTTC
CASSSPPGDLPHLYNEQFF
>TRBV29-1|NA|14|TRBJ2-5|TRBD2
TGCAGCGTTACTAGCGGGAGCAGACAAGAGAACCAGTACTTC
CSVTSGSRQENQYF
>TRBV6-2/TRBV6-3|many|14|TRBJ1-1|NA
TGTGCCAGCAGGAACCGACTTAGGAACACTGAAGCTTTCTTT
CASRNRLRNTEAFF
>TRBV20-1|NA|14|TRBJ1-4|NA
TGCAGTGCTAGAGACTTGGCAGGGAGTGAAAAACTGTTTTTT
CSARDLAGSEKLFF
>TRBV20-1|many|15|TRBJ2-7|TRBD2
TGCAGTGCTAGGGGGCTGGGGGGGAGCAACTACGAGCAGTACTTC
CSARGLGGSNYEQYF
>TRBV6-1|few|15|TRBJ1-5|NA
TGTGCCAGCAGTCCTCGGCGGATACGCAATCAGCCCCAGCATTTT
CASSPRRIRNQPQHF
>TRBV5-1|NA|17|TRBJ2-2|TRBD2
TGCGCCAGCAGCCCAACCGGGACTAGCGGTTGGACCGGGGAGCTGTTTTTT
CASSPTGTSGWTGELFF
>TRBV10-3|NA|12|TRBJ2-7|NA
TGTGCCATCCAGCGAGGCCCGGGGGAGCAGTACTTC
CAIQRGPGEQYF
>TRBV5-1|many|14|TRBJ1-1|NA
TGCGCCAGCAGCTCCATAGGAGTCTTCACTGAAGCTTTCTTT
CASSSIGVFTEAFF
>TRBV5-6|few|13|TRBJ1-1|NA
TGTGCCAGCAGCTCCGGACCTCGCAATGAAGCTTTCTTT
CASSSGPRNEAFF
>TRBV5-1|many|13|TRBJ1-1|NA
TGTGCCAGCAGCTTAGGGATGAACACTGAAGCTTTCTTT
CASSLGMNTEAFF
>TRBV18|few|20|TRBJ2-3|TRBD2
TGTGCCAGCTCACCATTAGCCGGGACTAGCGGGGGGCCGTTCCCAGATACGCAGTATTTT
CASSPLAGTSGGPFPDTQYF
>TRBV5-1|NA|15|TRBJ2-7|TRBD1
TGCGCCAGCAGCTTACACAGGGGAAGCTCCTACGAGCAGTACTTC
CASSLHRGSSYEQYF
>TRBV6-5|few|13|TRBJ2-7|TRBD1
TGTGCCAGCAGAAATACAGGGGGCCGGGAGCAGTACTTC
CASRNTGGREQYF
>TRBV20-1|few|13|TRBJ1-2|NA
TGCAGTGCCACACGGGGGATGAACTATGGCTACACCTTC
CSATRGMNYGYTF
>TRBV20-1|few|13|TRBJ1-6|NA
TGCAGTGCTAAGAGGCAGGGTCCTTCACCCCTCCACTTT
CSAKRQGPSPLHF
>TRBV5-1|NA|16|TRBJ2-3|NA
TGCGCCAGCAGCCCGCGGGACTTACCTAGCACAGATACGCAGTATTTT
CASSPRDLPSTDTQYF
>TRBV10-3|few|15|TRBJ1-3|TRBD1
TGTGCCATCAGTCCGACAGGGGCGGCTGGAAACACCATATATTTT
CAISPTGAAGNTIYF
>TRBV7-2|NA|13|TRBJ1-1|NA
TGTGCCAGCAGCTTTGACAGGATCTTTGAAGCTTTCTTT
CASSFDRIFEAFF
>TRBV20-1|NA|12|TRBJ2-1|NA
TGCAGTGCTCTTTACGGGTACAATGAGCAGTTCTTC
CSALYGYNEQFF
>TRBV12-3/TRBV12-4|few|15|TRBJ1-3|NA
TGTGCCAGCAGTTTAAGCAGCAGCTCTGGAAACACCATATATTTT
CASSLSSSSGNTIYF
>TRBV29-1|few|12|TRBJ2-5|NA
TGCAGCGCTCCTCACGGAGGGGAGACCCAGTACTTC
CSAPHGGETQYF
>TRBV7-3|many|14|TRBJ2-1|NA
TGTGCCAGCAGCTTATTGGGAACCTACAATGAGCAGTTCTTC
CASSLLGTYNEQFF
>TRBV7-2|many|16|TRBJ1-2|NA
TGTGCCAGCAGCTTATCCTACACCCACAAGGGGGATGGCTACACCTTC
CASSLSYTHKGDGYTF
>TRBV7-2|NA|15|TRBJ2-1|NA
TGTGCCAGCAGCCGGTGGGGGAGTGTATACAATGAGCAGTTCTTC
CASSRWGSVYNEQFF
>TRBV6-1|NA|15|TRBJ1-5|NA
TGTGCCAGCAGCCCCCCGGGGGGGGTCTATCAGCCCCAGCATTTT
CASSPPGGVYQPQHF
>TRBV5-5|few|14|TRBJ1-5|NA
TGTGCCAGCAGCTTGGTAAGGAACAATCAGCCCCAGCATTTT
CASSLVRNNQPQHF
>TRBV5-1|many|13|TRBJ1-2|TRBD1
TGCGCCAGCAGCGTTGACAGGGACAATGGCTACACCTTC
CASSVDRDNGYTF
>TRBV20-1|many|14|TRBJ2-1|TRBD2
TGCAGTGCCCAGACTAGCGGAGCCTACAATGAGCAGTTCTTC
CSAQTSGAYNEQFF
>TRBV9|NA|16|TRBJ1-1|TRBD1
TGTGCCAGCAGCGCGGACAGGGGGAGAATGAACACTGAAGCTTTCTTT
CASSADRGRMNTEAFF
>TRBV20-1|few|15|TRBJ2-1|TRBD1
TGCAGTGCTGGAAAGGGGACAGGGGAGAACGGTGAGCAGTTCTTC
CSAGKGTGENGEQFF
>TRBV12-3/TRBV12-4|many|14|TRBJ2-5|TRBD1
TGTGCCAGCAGTCCCTCGGGACAGCGAGAGACCCAGTACTTC
CASSPSGQRETQYF